Reported below is one T cell receptor (beta chain). This CDR3 has 12 residues. The ends were cut back, 7 bases at V and 2 bases at J, with 8 bases in the middle. Germline V gene data show CDR1 as SGHDT and CDR2 as YYEEEE. As processed by the authors: Amplifying reference gene primers gave estimates of nucleated cell counts. The repertoire was sequenced with immunoSEQ multiplex PCR; TCRdb's copy has only in-frame clones and lacks some. V and J calls and clone size follow that table, whereas D and trimming were derived from the DNA. This table holds 210,000 or so clones, approximately 81% found once. This sample stems from a study of blood T cell repertoires in COVID-19. Study summary: COVID-19 samples from acute and convalescent phases originated in the United States, Italy and Spain. The cDNA or gDNA used as material had been derived from T cells, B-cell-depleted T cells, or PBMCs.

The source is a woman older than 75 with active or convalescent COVID-19. The gene calls are TRBV5-6 and TRBJ2-3; maybe TRBD2 (6 bases). The sequenced material came from peripheral blood. Here the CDR3 DNA reads TGTGCCAGCCGCGGGGACACAGATACGCAGTATTTT. As protein: CASRGDTDTQYF.